The 13 T cell receptor beta chains below all came from one sample that was sequenced in a study of blood T cell repertoires in COVID-19. Using immunoSEQ multiplex PCR, the repertoire was profiled, and TCRdb retains in-frame clones only, with some absent. The data contain tens of thousands of clones, 86% of them seen just once; the ten biggest clones take up approximately 14%. The sequenced sample was peripheral blood. The receptors originated from a man between 65 and 85 years old with acute or convalescent COVID-19.

This clone was observed a handful of times. This sequence joins TRBV29-1 and TRBJ1-1; TRBD1 is a possible D gene (6 bases). Germline V lookup: CDR1 SQVTM, CDR2 ANQGSEA. The CDR3 is made up of 13 amino acids. The V end was cut by 1 base, the J end by 5 bases, with 11 bases between. CDR3 DNA: TGCAGCGTTGAAGTGGGGGCTGAAACTGAAGCTTTCTTT. As protein: CSVEVGAETEAFF.

The chain employs TRBV7-9 and TRBJ1-1; 7 bases are a match to TRBD1. There are 15 residues in the CDR3. With V trimmed by 5 bases and J by 2 bases, 8 bases remained unmatched. Germline V gene data show CDR1 as SEHNR and CDR2 as FQNEAQ (reference sequence). The CDR3 DNA follows: TGTGCCAGCAGCCCACCGGGACAGAGAAACACTGAAGCTTTCTTT. Protein product: CASSPPGQRNTEAFF.

This chain uses TRBV7-3 with TRBJ2-5; TRBD1 might be the D (7 bases). Per the germline V gene, CDR1 is SGHTA and CDR2 is FQGTGA. The CDR3 runs to 13 residues. V dropped 5 bases and J dropped 6 bases, with 13 bases sitting between them. This chain's CDR3 is CASSRGRGKTQYF. The CDR3 nucleotides are TGTGCCAGCAGCAGGGGGCGCGGGAAGACCCAGTACTTC. The variable domain in full, completed from reference TRBV7-3 and TRBJ2-5, reads GAGVSQTPSNKVTEKGKYVELRCDPISGHTALYWYRQSLGQGPEFLIYFQGTGAADDSGLPNDRFFAVRPEGSVSTLKIQRTERGDSAVYLCASSRGRGKTQYFGPGTRLLVL.

This clone was seen once. The chain employs TRBV27 and TRBJ2-7; D is unresolved. Germline CDR1 MNHEY, CDR2 SMNVEV (reference sequence). V lost 2 bases, J lost 0 bases, and 8 bases lay in between. This CDR3 region has 14 residues. The CDR3: CASSLNRYSYEQYV. CDR3 sequence (DNA): TGTGCCAGCAGTTTAAACAGATACTCCTACGAGCAGTACGTC.

This sequence joins TRBV19 and TRBJ1-6; no reliable D call. CDR1 and CDR2 from the germline V gene are LNHDA and SQIVND (reference sequence). The CDR3 totals 14 residues. Trimming cost V 5 bases and J 9 bases, with 14 bases left between them. CDR3 DNA sequence: TGTGCCAGTAGTTTGAGCATCACGGGTTCACCCCTCCACTTT. Translated: CASSLSITGSPLHF.

The CDR3 is CASSEQGPGELFF. The CDR3 DNA reads as TGTGCCAGCAGCGAACAGGGGCCCGGGGAGCTGTTTTTT. The chain couples TRBV9 to TRBJ2-2; the match to TRBD1 covers 7 bases. The CDR3 contains 13 residues. Trimming at V came to 3 bases and at J to 6 bases, leaving 2 bases not matched to a gene. CDR1 is SGDLS and CDR2 is YYNGEE in the germline V gene.

V is TRBV3-1 (or the pseudogene TRBV3-2) and J is TRBJ2-1, with TRBD2 as a possible D gene (6 bases). V was cut by 2 bases and J by 0 bases, with 11 bases left in between. The CDR3 has 16 residues. Germline CDR1 reads LGHDT; CDR2 reads YNNKEL (reference sequence). The DNA for the CDR3 is TGTGCCAGCAGCCAACTAGGAGGGAGCTCCTACAATGAGCAGTTCTTC. Its translation is CASSQLGGSSYNEQFF.

This chain uses TRBV19 with TRBJ1-3; 7 nucleotides align to TRBD1. Unmatched junction bases numbered 8, after V lost 3 bases and J lost 0 bases. In germline, CDR1 is LNHDA, CDR2 SQIVND (reference sequence). CDR3 size: 17 residues. Here the CDR3 reads CASSIWTGSNSGNTIYF. The CDR3 DNA reads TGTGCCAGTAGTATCTGGACAGGATCAAACTCTGGAAACACCATATATTTT.

The genes are TRBV28 and TRBJ1-2; 8 bases map to TRBD1. Trimming cost V 5 bases and J 11 bases; bases outside gene matches: 13. The CDR3 is 14 residues long. The V gene's germline CDR1 is MDHEN and CDR2 SYDVKM. DNA for the CDR3: TGTGCCAGCAGTCCCTCGGACAGGGCATTTCGGTACACCTTC. It translates to CASSPSDRAFRYTF.

This chain uses TRBV15 with TRBJ2-7, with D perhaps matching TRBD2 (6 bases). Looked up from germline, CDR1 is LNHNV and CDR2 is YYDKDF (reference sequence). The CDR3 consists of 14 residues. The ends were cut back, 0 bases at V and 3 bases at J, with 9 bases in the middle. The CDR3 loop reads CATSRDLRDYEQYV. For the CDR3, the DNA is TGTGCCACCAGCAGAGATTTGCGGGACTACGAGCAGTACGTC.

The J gene is TRBJ2-2, the V gene TRBV7-2, with D tentatively TRBD1 (6 bases). The CDR3 has 14 amino acids. Germline assignment: CDR1 SGHTA and CDR2 FQGNSA. V lost 3 bases and J 7 bases, leaving 12 bases between the germline ends. CDR3 sequence: CASSFSTGIGELFF. The CDR3 DNA reads TGTGCCAGCAGCTTCTCCACAGGGATCGGGGAGCTGTTTTTT.

This chain joins TRBV4-3 and TRBJ2-2; D perhaps matches TRBD1 (6 bases). CDR1 and CDR2 (germline): LGHNA, YSLEER. This CDR3 is 17 amino acids long. V lost 0 bases to trimming and J lost 7 bases, with 18 bases between them. The DNA of the CDR3 is TGCGCCAGCAGCCAAGAGATGACAGGAGGTCTGTACGGGGAGCTGTTTTTT. Translated, it gives CASSQEMTGGLYGELFF.

This chain connects TRBV15 to TRBJ1-4; perhaps TRBD1 as D (5 bases). The V and J ends lost 0 bases and 8 bases respectively, with 7 bases between them. CDR1 is LNHNV, CDR2 YYDKDF, per germline (reference sequence). This CDR3 is built from 13 residues. CDR3 coding DNA: TGTGCCACCAGCAGAGATCGGGGGGAAAAACTGTTTTTT. This translates into CATSRDRGEKLFF.